These 10 T cell receptor beta chains share one sample of origin, sequenced in a study of PD-L1 blockade in urothelial cancer. Clones were sequenced by immunoSEQ multiplex PCR, and TCRdb holds only the in-frame ones, with some missing. The sample gives 90,000 to 130,000 clones, approximately 90% of which show up once; less than 5% is in the top ten. Time point described: peripheral blood 6 weeks after treatment start. Here the sequenced sample was PBMCs, taken around atezolizumab (anti-PD-L1) treatment. The source is a man in his 60s with urothelial cancer.

The chain uses TRBV4-1 and TRBJ1-2; 9 positions agree with TRBD1. Germline lookup yields CDR1 MGHRA and CDR2 YSYEKL. The trim removed 5 bases at V and 5 bases at J, leaving 21 bases unmatched. The CDR3 extends over 19 amino acids. CDR3 nucleotides: TGCGCCAGCAGCACCCAGTCTACAGGGGGCACACCGATTTCATATGGCTACACCTTC. The encoded protein is CASSTQSTGGTPISYGYTF.

The rearrangement joins TRBV6-5 to TRBJ2-3, with no clear D. The CDR3 contains 15 residues. The V gene lost 6 bases and the J gene lost 0 bases, with 13 bases spanning the gap. CDR1 and CDR2 (germline): MNHEY, SVGAGI. The CDR3 DNA reads as TGTGCCAGCAGAACAACCTTTTCAAGCACAGATACGCAGTATTTT. This encodes CASRTTFSSTDTQYF.

V is TRBV7-2 and J is TRBJ1-1, with 7 nucleotides matching TRBD1. V trimming: 5 bases; J trimming: 0 bases; junction bases outside the gene matches: 6. The germline V gene has CDR1 SGHTA and CDR2 FQGNSA. The CDR3 is made up of 15 amino acids. DNA for the CDR3: TGTGCCAGCAGCCCATTGGGACAGATGAACACTGAAGCTTTCTTT. Its protein product is CASSPLGQMNTEAFF.

The chain combines TRBV28 with TRBJ2-2, with 10 bases lining up with TRBD2. This CDR3 is built from 16 residues. Germline V gene data show CDR1 as MDHEN and CDR2 as SYDVKM. With 4 bases clipped from V and 0 bases from J, the junction kept 2 bases outside the gene matches. CDR3 nucleotide sequence: TGTGCCAGCAGTTCGACTAGCGGGCCGAACACCGGGGAGCTGTTTTTT. This gives the protein CASSSTSGPNTGELFF.

The V and J genes are TRBV6-5 and TRBJ2-4, with D hard to call. Per germline, CDR1 MNHEY and CDR2 SVGAGI. The V gene lost 0 bases and the J gene lost 5 bases, with 8 bases spanning the gap. The CDR3 loop spans 14 amino acids. The CDR3 DNA reads TGTGCCAGCAGTTACTCGGCACAAGAAAACATTCAGTACTTC. Its translation: CASSYSAQENIQYF.

This clone was seen a few times. The rearrangement uses TRBV5-4 and TRBJ2-1; D may be TRBD1 (5 bases). The V end lost 4 bases, the J end lost 10 bases, and 9 bases lay between the germline ends. In germline, CDR1 is SGHNT, CDR2 YYREEE (reference sequence). CDR3 length equals 11 residues. CDR3 DNA sequence: TGTGCCAGCAGCCAGGACACCGAGCAGTTCTTC. This translates into CASSQDTEQFF.

The rearrangement uses TRBV9 and TRBJ2-1, with D maybe TRBD2 (6 bases). The CDR3 has 14 residues. Trimming removed 4 bases at V and 4 bases at J, with 12 bases between. Looked up from germline, CDR1 is SGDLS and CDR2 is YYNGEE. Here the CDR3 reads CASSIGGSYNEQFF. The CDR3 DNA is TGTGCCAGCAGCATCGGGGGTTCATACAATGAGCAGTTCTTC.

The chain employs TRBV19 and TRBJ2-7; the D is unclear. The germline V gene has CDR1 LNHDA and CDR2 SQIVND (reference sequence). Trimming took off 5 bases at V and 2 bases at J, with 16 bases between the two ends. The CDR3 spans 15 residues. The CDR3 region is CASSGSGSPPYEQYF. The CDR3 DNA is TGTGCCAGTAGTGGATCCGGGTCCCCACCCTACGAGCAGTACTTC.

J is TRBJ2-2 and V is TRBV7-3; 7 nucleotides match TRBD1. Germline V gives CDR1 SGHTA, CDR2 FQGTGA. Unmatched junction bases numbered 7, after V lost 5 bases and J lost 4 bases. CDR3 length: 15 residues. DNA of the CDR3: TGTGCCAGCAGCCCTGGACAGGCGGTCACCGGGGAGCTGTTTTTT. The encoded protein is CASSPGQAVTGELFF.

J is TRBJ2-1 and V is TRBV1; TRBD2, the table's D call, was not compared with the DNA. TRBV1 is shown as a pseudogene. The CDR3 has 16 amino acids. The CDR3 loop reads CTSSQGRPAFYNEQFF. The CDR3 DNA reads as TGCACCAGCAGCCAAGGGAGACCAGCTTTCTACAATGAGCAGTTCTTC.